Following are 5 T cell receptor beta chains from one sample sequenced in a study of blood T cell repertoires in COVID-19. Data came from immunoSEQ multiplex PCR; TCRdb stores just in-frame clones and leaves some out. The data contain 200,000 to 300,000 clones, approximately 90% of them seen just once; the ten biggest clones take up approximately 4%. The specimen sequenced was peripheral blood. The receptor source for this set is a woman between 35 and 50 years old with acute or convalescent COVID-19.

The rearrangement uses TRBV19 and TRBJ1-1, with a tentative D call TRBD1 (5 bases). V dropped 10 bases and J dropped 1 base, with 13 bases sitting between them. CDR1 is LNHDA, CDR2 SQIVND, per germline (reference sequence). This CDR3 comprises 13 residues. The DNA for the CDR3 is TGTGCCACCAACTGGGGCGGGAACACTGAAGCTTTCTTT. The encoded protein is CATNWGGNTEAFF. The full variable domain, completed using reference TRBV19 and TRBJ1-1, is DGGITQSPKYLFRKEGQNVTLSCEQNLNHDAMYWYRQDPGQGLRLIYYSQIVNDFQKGDIAEGYSVSREKKESFPLTVTSAQKNPTAFYLCATNWGGNTEAFFGQGTRLTVV.

This chain uses TRBV6-5 with TRBJ2-1, with 14 bases aligning to TRBD2. The CDR3 extends over 15 amino acids. Germline-derived CDR1 and CDR2 are MNHEY and SVGAGI. V was pared by 6 bases and J by 7 bases, with 5 bases of the junction left unmatched. CDR3 amino acids: CASSQGLAGANEQFF. The CDR3 coding sequence is TGTGCCAGCAGCCAGGGACTAGCGGGGGCTAATGAGCAGTTCTTC.

The V gene is TRBV25-1, the J gene TRBJ1-4, with D perhaps matching TRBD1 (6 bases). The CDR3 spans 16 residues. Germline CDR1 MGHDK, CDR2 SYGVNS. V gave up 4 bases and J gave up 7 bases, with 19 bases separating them. Here the CDR3 reads CASSAAAGGVPEKLFF. The DNA of the CDR3 is TGTGCCAGCAGTGCCGCCGCGGGGGGCGTACCTGAAAAACTGTTTTTT.

The chain links TRBV18 to TRBJ1-4; maybe TRBD1 (6 bases). Germline loops: CDR1 KGHSH, CDR2 LQKENI. This CDR3 comprises 15 residues. V gave up 5 bases and J gave up 3 bases, with 13 bases separating them. The CDR3 nucleotides are TGTGCCAGCTCATTACAAACAGGGTCTAATGAAAAACTGTTTTTT. Its protein product is CASSLQTGSNEKLFF.

This chain links TRBV18 with TRBJ1-2; 8 positions agree with TRBD1. Germline V CDR1 and CDR2: KGHSH, LQKENI. The CDR3 covers 16 residues. V was pared by 1 base and J by 6 bases, with 10 bases of the junction left unmatched. In DNA, the CDR3 is TGTGCCAGCTCACCACGACCGGGACAGGAGGGAGATGGCTACACCTTC. Protein: CASSPRPGQEGDGYTF.